This T cell receptor beta chain originates from a study of blood T cell repertoires in COVID-19. Study overall: Acute-phase and convalescent COVID-19 samples originated in the United States, Italy and Spain.

Participants spanned ages roughly 18 to 95 years and resided in fewer than 30 US areas. In Cohort 3, a recovered donor had either two negative PCRs, clearance, or symptom resolution. In the original processing: Amplification from reference gene primers served as the basis for estimated nucleated cell counts. Libraries were prepared by immunoSEQ multiplex PCR; TCRdb keeps only in-frame clonotypes and omits some of them. That table furnishes V, J and clone size, whereas the DNA furnished D and trimming. The sample gives hundreds of thousands of clones, 88% of which show up once; about 1% is in the top ten. This clone was counted a single time. The specimen sequenced was PBMCs or T cells enriched from blood (not recorded which). This clonotype was obtained from a woman aged 25 to 39 who had recovered from COVID-19.

The CDR3 DNA reads as TGTGCCAGCAGCGGAACACCTGTATCGGGAGGGCCGGGCACCGGGGAGCTGTTTTTT. It codes for CASSGTPVSGGPGTGELFF. The chain uses TRBV9 and TRBJ2-2; TRBD2 agrees at 8 bases. In germline, CDR1 is SGDLS, CDR2 YYNGEE. V was clipped by 3 bases and J by 4 bases; unmatched bases: 17. The CDR3 covers 19 residues.